The 3 T cell receptor beta chains listed next were all sequenced from one sample in a study of control samples from healthy donors and cancer patients. Produced via immunoSEQ multiplex PCR; TCRdb's table is partial and in-frame only. The profile covers 130,000 to 150,000 clones, with approximately 91% appearing a single time and less than 5% taken by the ten largest. Sequencing input: blood. All receptors derive from a man aged 25 to 45 in good health.

A single count supports this clone. The gene calls are TRBV10-3 and TRBJ1-5; 7 bases line up with TRBD1. Germline loops: CDR1 ENHRY, CDR2 SYGVKD. The V and J ends lost 10 bases and 3 bases, in that order; junction bases with no gene match: 9. The CDR3 spans 14 residues. For the CDR3, the DNA is TGTGCCACCGGGACAGAGGCCCTCAATCAGCCCCAGCATTTT. This gives the protein CATGTEALNQPQHF.

This chain joins TRBV11-3 and TRBJ2-7; tentatively, D is TRBD2 (5 bases). Germline CDR1 is SGHNT and CDR2 is YENEEA. V was shortened by 1 base and J by 1 base, with 11 bases between the two germline ends. This CDR3 is built from 15 residues. DNA of the CDR3: TGTGCCAGCAGCTTAGTTCGGGATTTGTCCTACGAGCAGTACTTC. As protein: CASSLVRDLSYEQYF.

There are a few counts of this clone. V gene TRBV7-2 combines with J gene TRBJ2-1; 13 bases align to TRBD2. Germline V gene sequence: CDR1 SGHTA, CDR2 FQGNSA. V shed 5 bases and J 7 bases; nucleotides not matched to a gene: 8. The CDR3 loop spans 16 amino acids. The CDR3 is CASSQSPTSGGNEQFF. CDR3 nucleotides: TGTGCCAGCAGCCAATCGCCGACTAGCGGGGGGAATGAGCAGTTCTTC.